The 27 T cell receptor beta chains below all came from one sample that was sequenced in a study of beta chain features in type 1 diabetes. Every bit of the isolated RNA underwent reverse transcription, so sequencing read expressed TCRB transcripts. The data were produced by immunoSEQ multiplex PCR, yet TCRdb's version contains in-frame clones alone and is incomplete. The sample has around 330,000 clones, about 10% seen once; the top ten hold under 0.02%. The source material was naive CD4+ T cells from blood. The receptor source for this set is a woman aged 30 to 39 in good health.

This clone was counted between two and nine times. The V and J genes are TRBV6-5 and TRBJ1-1; 7 nucleotides match TRBD1. V shed 6 bases, J shed 7 bases, and the junction held 14 bases outside the gene matches. CDR1 is MNHEY, CDR2 SVGAGI, per germline. This CDR3 comprises 15 residues. DNA for the CDR3: TGTGCCAGCAGCTTCTCGACAGGGCGGTCGGGTGAAGCTTTCTTT. It codes for CASSFSTGRSGEAFF.

This clone has only a few counts. This chain joins TRBV19 and TRBJ2-3; 11 nucleotides match TRBD2. The V gene end was trimmed by 7 bases and the J gene end by 1 base; junction bases not matched to a gene: 4. This CDR3 comprises 15 residues. Germline CDR1 reads LNHDA; CDR2 reads SQIVND (reference sequence). The chain's CDR3 is CASKGLAVGTDTQYF. In DNA, the CDR3 is TGTGCCAGTAAGGGACTAGCGGTCGGCACAGATACGCAGTATTTT.

In its sample, this clone was seen a few times. The CDR3 is CASSLMRFTDTQYF. CDR3 nucleotides: TGCGCCAGCAGCTTGATGCGGTTCACAGATACGCAGTATTTT. V is TRBV5-1 and J is TRBJ2-3; unclear D gene. V dropped 1 base and J dropped 2 bases, with 8 bases sitting between them. The CDR3 sequence is 14 residues long. Germline CDR1 and CDR2: SGHRS and YFSETQ.

The chain combines TRBV7-2 with TRBJ2-7; TRBD1 is a possible D gene (5 bases). This CDR3 has 15 amino acids. The V gene lost 2 bases and the J gene lost 2 bases, with 13 bases spanning the gap. Per the germline V gene, CDR1 is SGHTA and CDR2 is FQGNSA. The CDR3 DNA sequence: TGTGCCAGCAGCTTAAACCCAGGGCCAGCCTACGAGCAGTACTTC. It is translated as CASSLNPGPAYEQYF. The full variable domain, with the rest looked up from reference TRBV7-2 and TRBJ2-7, is GAGVSQSPSNKVTEKGKDVELRCDPISGHTALYWYRQSLGQGLEFLIYFQGNSAPDKSGLPSDRFSAERTGGSVSTLTIQRTQQEDSAVYLCASSLNPGPAYEQYFGPGTRLTVT.

This clone was seen only a few times. The chain combines TRBV10-3 with TRBJ1-5; the match to TRBD1 covers 7 bases. V gave up 3 bases and J gave up 5 bases; unmatched junction bases: 4. The CDR3 has 14 amino acids. Looked up from germline, CDR1 is ENHRY and CDR2 is SYGVKD. Written as DNA, the CDR3 is TGTGCCATCAGTGATGGGCAGGGGGATCAGCCCCAGCATTTT. Translated: CAISDGQGDQPQHF.

This clone was counted between two and nine times. The chain recombines TRBV30 with TRBJ2-7; 8 nucleotides match TRBD2. Germline V gene sequence: CDR1 GTSNPN, CDR2 SVGIG (reference sequence). V lost 5 bases to trimming and J lost 7 bases; unmatched junction nucleotides: 10. The length of the CDR3 is 13 residues. The CDR3 DNA sequence: TGTGCCTGGCTACGGGCGGGAGGAGGGGAGCAGTACTTC. Translated, it gives CAWLRAGGGEQYF.

This clone was picked up a small number of times. V usage is TRBV7-9 and J usage is TRBJ1-1, with D maybe TRBD1 (6 bases). The CDR3 is 15 residues long. The germline V gene encodes CDR1 SEHNR and CDR2 FQNEAQ (reference sequence). Trimming took 3 bases from V and 3 from J, leaving 14 bases between them. The CDR3 sequence is CASSFRGASDTEAFF. Written as DNA, the CDR3 is TGTGCCAGCAGCTTTCGGGGGGCCTCAGACACTGAAGCTTTCTTT.

This clone was seen only a few times. The chain is built from TRBV4-3 and TRBJ2-7; D uncertain. The V gene's germline CDR1 is LGHNA and CDR2 YSLEER. Between the trimmed V and J ends, which lost 4 bases and 0 bases, there was a span of 13 bases. The CDR3 contains 15 residues. Here the CDR3 reads CASSRAGDPSYEQYF. For the CDR3, the DNA is TGCGCCAGCAGCCGGGCTGGTGACCCCTCCTACGAGCAGTACTTC.

The gene calls are TRBV28 and TRBJ1-2; 8 positions match TRBD1. The CDR3 has 13 residues. Germline V lookup: CDR1 MDHEN, CDR2 SYDVKM. The trim removed 6 bases at V and 5 bases at J, leaving 5 bases unmatched. The CDR3 is CASSHGQGYGYTF. The CDR3 DNA sequence: TGTGCCAGCAGCCATGGACAGGGATATGGCTACACCTTC.

V usage is TRBV25-1 and J usage is TRBJ2-1; D gene unclear. V gave up 1 base and J gave up 6 bases, with 4 bases separating them. The CDR3 extends over 12 amino acids. Germline assignment: CDR1 MGHDK and CDR2 SYGVNS. In nucleotides, the CDR3 is TGTGCCAGCAGTGAATCGAGCAATGAGCAGTTCTTC. Its translation: CASSESSNEQFF.

This clone occurred a few times. The rearrangement links TRBV18 to TRBJ2-7, with 9 bases fitting TRBD1. Germline loops: CDR1 KGHSH, CDR2 LQKENI. The CDR3 loop spans 13 amino acids. The V and J ends lost 6 bases and 4 bases, in that order; junction bases with no gene match: 4. The CDR3 region has the DNA TGTGCCAGCTCCCAAGGGACAGGGTACGAGCAGTACTTC. As protein: CASSQGTGYEQYF.

This clone was found a few times. This CDR3 is CASSTSGKETQYF. The CDR3 nucleotides are TGTGCCAGCAGCACGAGCGGGAAAGAGACCCAGTACTTC. The chain is built from TRBV7-2 and TRBJ2-5, with 7 bases lining up with TRBD2. CDR3 length equals 13 residues. CDR1 is SGHTA and CDR2 is FQGNSA in the germline V gene. V lost 5 bases to trimming and J lost 3 bases; unmatched junction nucleotides: 3.

This CDR3 is CASSRLGGTGEKGLEQYF. As DNA, the CDR3 is TGTGCCAGCAGCCGCCTGGGGGGGACCGGGGAAAAAGGTCTCGAGCAGTACTTC. V is TRBV7-9 and J is TRBJ2-7, with 7 bases identical to TRBD2. In germline, CDR1 is SEHNR, CDR2 FQNEAQ (reference sequence). Trimming at V came to 5 bases and at J to 6 bases, leaving 22 bases not matched to a gene. The CDR3 covers 18 residues.

This chain joins TRBV28 and TRBJ2-3, with D perhaps TRBD1 (5 bases). Trimming took 7 bases from V and 9 from J, leaving 17 bases between them. Germline V gene sequence: CDR1 MDHEN, CDR2 SYDVKM. This CDR3 region has 13 residues. CDR3 in amino acids: CASIGAGPSTQYF. CDR3 coding DNA: TGTGCCAGCATTGGGGCAGGGCCTTCCACGCAGTATTTT.

The table lists this clone with a count of one. This sequence joins TRBV5-1 and TRBJ2-3; D remains unclear. Germline V gives CDR1 SGHRS, CDR2 YFSETQ. This CDR3 is 15 amino acids long. Trimming stripped 0 bases from V and 1 base from J, with 9 bases between. Here the CDR3 DNA reads TGCGCCAGCAGCTTGGCCGAACTCGGCACAGATACGCAGTATTTT. Its protein is CASSLAELGTDTQYF.

This clone was detected only a few times. V gene TRBV4-1 combines with J gene TRBJ2-1; D may be TRBD2 (5 bases). V was cut by 3 bases and J by 9 bases, with 12 bases left in between. The CDR3 sequence is 13 residues long. Germline V gives CDR1 MGHRA, CDR2 YSYEKL. The CDR3 region is CASSQWSSPEQFF. CDR3 sequence (DNA): TGCGCCAGCAGCCAGTGGTCTAGCCCTGAGCAGTTCTTC.

This clone was seen a handful of times. The chain has TRBV29-1 and TRBJ1-2; TRBD1 is a possible D gene (6 bases). Per germline, CDR1 SQVTM and CDR2 ANQGSEA. The CDR3 runs 12 residues. The V and J ends lost 4 bases and 8 bases respectively, with 14 bases between them. The CDR3 coding sequence is TGCAGCGTTGTCCTTAACAGGGACGGCTACACCTTC. Residues: CSVVLNRDGYTF.

The rearrangement joins TRBV4-3 to TRBJ2-7; TRBD2 is a possible D gene (5 bases). The CDR3 extends over 15 amino acids. V was shortened by 0 bases and J by 4 bases, with 13 bases between the two germline ends. Germline V lookup: CDR1 LGHNA, CDR2 YSLEER. This chain's CDR3 is CASSQEIAGGYEQYF. CDR3 coding DNA: TGCGCCAGCAGCCAAGAAATTGCGGGTGGGTACGAGCAGTACTTC.

This chain connects TRBV28 to TRBJ2-3, with D perhaps TRBD2 (5 bases). Germline CDR1 reads MDHEN; CDR2 reads SYDVKM. The CDR3 is 13 amino acids. Trimming took off 7 bases at V and 4 bases at J, with 12 bases between the two ends. The CDR3 DNA is TGTGCCAGCACCATAGCGCCGCCAGATACGCAGTATTTT. As protein: CASTIAPPDTQYF.

This clone came up a few times. This chain connects TRBV7-2 to TRBJ1-5; TRBD1 aligns across 7 bases. In germline, CDR1 is SGHTA, CDR2 FQGNSA. Trimming took 5 bases from V and 3 from J; bases not matched to a gene: 1. The CDR3 covers 13 residues. As DNA, the CDR3 is TGTGCCAGCAGCGGACAGGCCAATCAGCCCCAGCATTTT. Its translation: CASSGQANQPQHF.

A few counts support this clone. The J gene is TRBJ1-2, the V gene TRBV27; D remains unclear. The length of the CDR3 is 12 residues. Germline loops: CDR1 MNHEY, CDR2 SMNVEV (reference sequence). V dropped 5 bases and J dropped 5 bases, with 9 bases sitting between them. As DNA, the CDR3 is TGTGCCAGCAGTGGCCGAGGGTATGGCTACACCTTC. Amino acids: CASSGRGYGYTF.

The sample holds a few counts of this clone. The chain is built from TRBV6-1 and TRBJ2-7; 9 positions agree with TRBD2. Germline CDR1 reads MNHNS; CDR2 reads SASEGT. The CDR3 loop spans 13 amino acids. The V and J ends lost 9 bases and 4 bases, in that order; junction bases with no gene match: 7. CDR3 nucleotide sequence: TGTGCCAGTGTTCCGAGCGGGAGGTACGAGCAGTACTTC. Translating gives CASVPSGRYEQYF.

This clone turned up a few times. The rearrangement links TRBV18 to TRBJ2-7; D may be TRBD1 (6 bases). CDR3 length: 16 residues. V gave up 1 base and J gave up 4 bases, with 17 bases separating them. Per germline, CDR1 KGHSH and CDR2 LQKENI. CDR3 coding DNA: TGTGCCAGCTCACCACGGACAGCCGTGGGGGCTTACGAGCAGTACTTC. Amino acid sequence: CASSPRTAVGAYEQYF.

The rearrangement uses TRBV30 and TRBJ2-5; TRBD1 might be the D (6 bases). The V end was cut by 5 bases, the J end by 7 bases, with 17 bases between. Germline values: CDR1 GTSNPN, CDR2 SVGIG (reference sequence). CDR3 size: 13 residues. CDR3 protein: CAWGGTGHGTQYF. CDR3 DNA sequence: TGTGCCTGGGGAGGAACGGGACATGGGACCCAGTACTTC.

The rearrangement uses TRBV19 and TRBJ2-3; D is undetermined. CDR3 length equals 13 residues. V lost 5 bases and J 0 bases, leaving 6 bases between the germline ends. CDR1 LNHDA and CDR2 SQIVND come from the germline V gene (reference sequence). The chain's CDR3 is CASSFESTDTQYF. The CDR3 DNA reads TGTGCCAGTAGTTTCGAGAGCACAGATACGCAGTATTTT.

This clone came up a few times. The rearrangement uses TRBV7-3 and TRBJ2-1; 9 nucleotides agree with TRBD2. From germline, CDR1 is SGHTA and CDR2 FQGTGA. CDR3 length equals 14 residues. V shed 5 bases, J shed 8 bases, and the junction held 7 bases outside the gene matches. The CDR3 loop reads CASSQGTSFDEQFF. The DNA for the CDR3 is TGTGCCAGCAGCCAAGGGACTAGCTTCGATGAGCAGTTCTTC.

The rearrangement links TRBV5-1 to TRBJ2-5; D is unclear. The V end was cut by 2 bases, the J end by 5 bases, with 10 bases between. In germline, CDR1 is SGHRS, CDR2 YFSETQ. CDR3 length: 13 amino acids. Written as DNA, the CDR3 is TGCGCCAGCAGCTTTGGTAGTTTGGAGACCCAGTACTTC. Its protein product is CASSFGSLETQYF.